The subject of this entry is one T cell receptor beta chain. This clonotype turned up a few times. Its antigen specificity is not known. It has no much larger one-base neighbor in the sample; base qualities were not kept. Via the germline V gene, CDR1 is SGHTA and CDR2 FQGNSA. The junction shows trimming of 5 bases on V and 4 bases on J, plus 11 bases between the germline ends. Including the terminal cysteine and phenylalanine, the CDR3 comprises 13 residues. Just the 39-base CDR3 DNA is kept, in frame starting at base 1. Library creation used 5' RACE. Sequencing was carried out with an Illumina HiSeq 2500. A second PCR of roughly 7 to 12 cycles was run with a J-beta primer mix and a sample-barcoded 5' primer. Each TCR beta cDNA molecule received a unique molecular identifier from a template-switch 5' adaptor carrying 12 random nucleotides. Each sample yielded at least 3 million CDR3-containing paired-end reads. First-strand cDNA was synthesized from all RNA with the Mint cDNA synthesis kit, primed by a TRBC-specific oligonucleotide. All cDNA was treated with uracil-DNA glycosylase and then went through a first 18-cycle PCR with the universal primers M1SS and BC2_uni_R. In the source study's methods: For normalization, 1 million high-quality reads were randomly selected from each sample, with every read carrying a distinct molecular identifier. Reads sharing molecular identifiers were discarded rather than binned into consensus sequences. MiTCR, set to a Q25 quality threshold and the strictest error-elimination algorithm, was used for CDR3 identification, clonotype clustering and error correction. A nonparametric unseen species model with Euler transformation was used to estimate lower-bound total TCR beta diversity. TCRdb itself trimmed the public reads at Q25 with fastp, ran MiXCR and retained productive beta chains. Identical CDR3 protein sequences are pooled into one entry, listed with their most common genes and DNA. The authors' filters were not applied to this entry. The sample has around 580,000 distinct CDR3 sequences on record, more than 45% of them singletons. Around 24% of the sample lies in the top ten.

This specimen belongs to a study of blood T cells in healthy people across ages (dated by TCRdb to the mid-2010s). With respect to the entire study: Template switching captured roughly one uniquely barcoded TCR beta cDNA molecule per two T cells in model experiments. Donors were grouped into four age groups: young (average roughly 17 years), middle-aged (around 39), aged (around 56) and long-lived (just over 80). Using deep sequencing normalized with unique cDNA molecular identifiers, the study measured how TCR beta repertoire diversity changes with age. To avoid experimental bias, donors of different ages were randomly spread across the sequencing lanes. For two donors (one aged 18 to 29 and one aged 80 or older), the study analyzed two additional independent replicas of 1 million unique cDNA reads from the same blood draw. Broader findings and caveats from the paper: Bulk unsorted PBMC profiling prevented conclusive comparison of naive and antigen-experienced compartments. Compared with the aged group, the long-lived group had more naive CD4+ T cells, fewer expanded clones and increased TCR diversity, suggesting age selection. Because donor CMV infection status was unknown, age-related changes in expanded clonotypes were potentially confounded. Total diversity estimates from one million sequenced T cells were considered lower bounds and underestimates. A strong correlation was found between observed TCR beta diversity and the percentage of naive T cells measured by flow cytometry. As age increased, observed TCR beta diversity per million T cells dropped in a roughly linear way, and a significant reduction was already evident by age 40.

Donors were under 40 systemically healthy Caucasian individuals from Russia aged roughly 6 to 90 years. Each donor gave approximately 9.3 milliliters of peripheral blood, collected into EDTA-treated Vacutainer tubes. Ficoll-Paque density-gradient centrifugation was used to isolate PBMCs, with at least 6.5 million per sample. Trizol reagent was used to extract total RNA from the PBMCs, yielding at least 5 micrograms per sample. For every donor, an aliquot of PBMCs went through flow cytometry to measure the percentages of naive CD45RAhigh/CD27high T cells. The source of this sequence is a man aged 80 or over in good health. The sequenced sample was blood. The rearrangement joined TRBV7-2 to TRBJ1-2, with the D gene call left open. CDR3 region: CASSTQSSYGYTF. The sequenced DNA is TGTGCCAGCAGCACACAATCGAGCTATGGCTACACCTTC.